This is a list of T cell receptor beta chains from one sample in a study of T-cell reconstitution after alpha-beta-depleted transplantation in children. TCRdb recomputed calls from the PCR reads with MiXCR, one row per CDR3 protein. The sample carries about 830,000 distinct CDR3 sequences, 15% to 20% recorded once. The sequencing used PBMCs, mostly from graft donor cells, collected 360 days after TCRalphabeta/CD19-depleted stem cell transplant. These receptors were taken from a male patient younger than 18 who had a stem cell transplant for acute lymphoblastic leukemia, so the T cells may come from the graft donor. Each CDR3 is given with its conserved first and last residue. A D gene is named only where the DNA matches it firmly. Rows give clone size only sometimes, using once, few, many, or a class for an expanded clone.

CDR3 protein: CATSRVYSYTGELFF; CDR3 DNA: TGTGCCACCAGCAGAGTTTACTCATACACCGGGGAGCTGTTTTTT; J gene: TRBJ2-2; clone size: many; V gene: TRBV15; D gene: -
CDR3 protein: CASSHLVGAGKGLDTQYF; CDR3 DNA: TGTGCCAGCAGCCACCTTGTGGGAGCGGGAAAGGGTCTGGATACGCAGTATTTT; J gene: TRBJ2-3; clone size: -; V gene: TRBV3-1; D gene: TRBD2
CDR3 protein: CASYELAPISGANVLTF; CDR3 DNA: TGTGCCAGCTACGAACTAGCGCCTATCTCTGGGGCCAACGTCCTGACTTTC; J gene: TRBJ2-6; clone size: -; V gene: TRBV2; D gene: TRBD2
CDR3 protein: CASSMTGGKETQYF; CDR3 DNA: TGCGCCAGCAGCATGACAGGGGGGAAGGAGACCCAGTACTTC; J gene: TRBJ2-5; clone size: few; V gene: TRBV5-1; D gene: TRBD1
CDR3 protein: CASSQALAGGLGSYEQYF; CDR3 DNA: TGCGCCAGCAGCCAAGCGCTAGCGGGAGGGCTTGGGTCCTACGAGCAGTACTTC; J gene: TRBJ2-7; clone size: few; V gene: TRBV4-1; D gene: TRBD2
CDR3 protein: CASIGQSSYEQYF; CDR3 DNA: TGTGCCAGTATAGGACAGAGCTCCTACGAGCAGTACTTC; J gene: TRBJ2-7; clone size: few; V gene: TRBV19; D gene: -
CDR3 protein: CASSQGQTGGRETQYF; CDR3 DNA: TGCGCCAGCAGCCAAGGGCAGACCGGTGGACGAGAGACCCAGTACTTC; J gene: TRBJ2-5; clone size: few; V gene: TRBV4-1; D gene: -
CDR3 protein: CAIGAGYEQYF; CDR3 DNA: TGTGCCATCGGCGCGGGATACGAGCAGTACTTC; J gene: TRBJ2-7; clone size: -; V gene: TRBV10-3; D gene: -
CDR3 protein: CARSGGVLYEQYF; CDR3 DNA: TGTGCCAGGAGCGGCGGGGTTCTCTACGAGCAGTACTTC; J gene: TRBJ2-7; clone size: -; V gene: TRBV28; D gene: -
CDR3 protein: CAWSVAHEQYF; CDR3 DNA: TGTGCCTGGAGTGTAGCCCACGAGCAGTACTTC; J gene: TRBJ2-7; clone size: -; V gene: TRBV30; D gene: -